The 27 T cell receptor beta chains given below trace back to one sample, sequenced in a study of T cells in localized non-small cell lung cancer. Generated by immunoSEQ multiplex PCR, the TCRdb table keeps only in-frame clones and is missing some. The table has fewer than 35,000 clones, roughly 90% seen once. The material sequenced was peripheral blood, taken before any cancer treatment. All receptors derive from a man aged 40-75 years with stage I lung adenocarcinoma.

The V and J genes are TRBV5-1 and TRBJ1-1; D not resolved. This CDR3 has 13 residues. Germline CDR1 reads SGHRS; CDR2 reads YFSETQ. V shed 4 bases and J shed 8 bases, with 15 bases lying between them. The CDR3 bases are TGCGCCAGCAGCCAAGACTCAGGCGGAGAAGCTTTCTTT. Amino acids: CASSQDSGGEAFF. The full variable domain, with the rest looked up from reference TRBV5-1 and TRBJ1-1, is KAGVTQTPRYLIKTRGQQVTLSCSPISGHRSVSWYQQTPGQGLQFLFEYFSETQRNKGNFPGRFSGRQFSNSRSEMNVSTLELGDSALYLCASSQDSGGEAFFGQGTRLTVV.

The count of this clone is one. This chain connects TRBV7-2 to TRBJ2-7; 7 bases are a match to TRBD1. The CDR3 totals 13 residues. Looked up from germline, CDR1 is SGHTA and CDR2 is FQGNSA. V shed 4 bases and J 2 bases; nucleotides not matched to a gene: 2. Here the CDR3 reads CASSSGQTYEQYF. Here the CDR3 DNA reads TGTGCCAGCAGCTCGGGACAGACCTACGAGCAGTACTTC.

A word on this clone: Relative to the germline gene, one junction end is altered; a read error may explain this. The gene calls are TRBV12-5 and TRBJ2-2; D is perhaps TRBD1 (6 bases). Germline V gene sequence: CDR1 LGHNT, CDR2 FRNRAP. This CDR3 is 15 amino acids long. The CDR3 sequence is CASGLGHGLTGELFF. The CDR3 nucleotides are TGTGCTAGTGGGTTGGGACACGGTCTCACCGGGGAGCTGTTTTTT.

This clone qualifies as medium-sized. The rearrangement uses TRBV18 and TRBJ1-6; TRBD1 matches 7 bases. Germline CDR1 reads KGHSH; CDR2 reads LQKENI. There are 15 residues in the CDR3. Trimming at V came to 4 bases and at J to 8 bases, leaving 8 bases not matched to a gene. CDR3 sequence reads: CASSRRDRSDSPLHF. For the CDR3, the DNA is TGTGCCAGCTCACGACGGGACAGATCCGATTCACCCCTCCACTTT.

The chain carries TRBV29-1 and TRBJ1-4; D perhaps matches TRBD1 (5 bases). Trimming removed 3 bases at V and 6 bases at J, with 11 bases between. In germline, CDR1 is SQVTM, CDR2 ANQGSEA. This CDR3 has 13 amino acids. The CDR3: CSVDKRGDEKLFF. The DNA for the CDR3 is TGCAGCGTTGATAAGAGGGGAGATGAAAAACTGTTTTTT.

Concerning this clone: The junction departs from the called germline gene at one end, perhaps through a read error. The chain couples TRBV2 to TRBJ1-2; D is uncertain. Looked up from germline, CDR1 is SNHLY and CDR2 is FYNNEI. The CDR3 covers 13 residues. CDR3 sequence: CASSEVQYYGHTF. CDR3 nucleotides: TGTGCCAGCAGTGAAGTACAGTACTATGGCCACACCTTC. The full variable domain, rest sourced from reference TRBV2 and TRBJ1-2, is EPEVTQTPSHQVTQMGQEVILRCVPISNHLYFYWYRQILGQKVEFLVSFYNNEISEKSEIFDDQFSVERPDGSNFTLKIRSTKLEDSAMYFCASSEVQYYGHTFGSGTRLTVV.

Written as DNA, the CDR3 is TGTGCCATCAGTGCAACCGGGAGCCGGTTAGGGGGCGAGCAGTACTTC. It specifies CAISATGSRLGGEQYF. The chain has TRBV10-3 and TRBJ2-7; the D call may be TRBD1 or TRBD2 (6 bases each). This CDR3 comprises 16 residues. V shed 4 bases and J shed 6 bases, with 22 bases lying between them. Germline assignment: CDR1 ENHRY and CDR2 SYGVKD.

V gene TRBV30 combines with J gene TRBJ1-6, with 9 bases lining up with TRBD1. This CDR3 comprises 16 residues. Per germline, CDR1 GTSNPN and CDR2 SVGIG (reference sequence). The ends lost 0 bases at V and 13 bases at J; junction bases unmatched: 13. The CDR3 DNA reads as TGTGCCTGGAGTGTACTCCCGGACAGGGGATGGGCTCCCCTCCACTTT. This codes for CAWSVLPDRGWAPLHF.

This chain joins TRBV6-5 and TRBJ1-1; D perhaps matches TRBD1 (5 bases). Trimming took off 6 bases at V and 1 base at J, with 9 bases between the two ends. CDR3 size: 13 residues. Germline V CDR1 and CDR2: MNHEY, SVGAGI. CDR3 region: CASSREANTEAFF. The CDR3 coding sequence is TGTGCCAGCAGCAGGGAGGCGAACACTGAAGCTTTCTTT.

The rearrangement joins TRBV20-1 to TRBJ1-1, with D perhaps TRBD1 (5 bases). There are 11 residues in the CDR3. Trimming cost V 4 bases and J 10 bases, with 13 bases left between them. From germline, CDR1 is DFQATT and CDR2 SNEGSKA (reference sequence). This CDR3 is CSATPRVRAFF. The DNA for the CDR3 is TGCAGTGCTACCCCCAGGGTGCGAGCTTTCTTT.

The CDR3 is CASSLGSAGGILNTEAFF. In DNA form, the CDR3 reads TGTGCCAGCAGTTTAGGGTCGGCAGGGGGCATTCTGAACACTGAAGCTTTCTTT. This chain joins TRBV28 and TRBJ1-1; 8 bases map to TRBD1. The CDR3 covers 18 residues. Germline-derived CDR1 and CDR2 are MDHEN and SYDVKM. After removal of 2 bases from V and 0 bases from J, the junction contained 11 bases not matched to a gene. The full variable domain, rest sourced from reference TRBV28 and TRBJ1-1, is DVKVTQSSRYLVKRTGEKVFLECVQDMDHENMFWYRQDPGLGLRLIYFSYDVKMKEKGDIPEGYSVSREKKERFSLILESASTNQTSMYLCASSLGSAGGILNTEAFFGQGTRLTVV.

The chain combines TRBV7-6 with TRBJ2-2, with D perhaps TRBD1 (6 bases). The germline V and J ends were trimmed by 6 bases and 6 bases, with 17 bases remaining between them. Germline CDR1 is SGHVS and CDR2 is FNYEAQ. The CDR3 totals 15 residues. For the CDR3, the DNA is TGTGCCAGCAGTACAGGGACGTTCCTCTCCGGGGAGCTGTTTTTT. It codes for CASSTGTFLSGELFF.

This clone showed up just a few times. The chain employs TRBV6-1 and TRBJ2-2; D might be TRBD1 or TRBD2, each matching 5 bases. Germline V gives CDR1 MNHNS, CDR2 SASEGT. V was clipped by 7 bases and J by 1 base, with 10 bases between them. The CDR3 runs to 14 residues. DNA for the CDR3: TGTGCCAGCAAGAGGGGCCTGAACACCGGGGAGCTGTTTTTT. Translation gives CASKRGLNTGELFF.

The J gene is TRBJ2-7, the V gene TRBV14; D gene uncertain. With 1 base removed from V and 4 bases from J, the gap between germline ends came to 20 bases. This CDR3 has 17 amino acids. From germline, CDR1 is SGHDN and CDR2 FVKESK. CDR3 sequence: CASSQGGYVGSQYEQYF. The CDR3 DNA sequence: TGTGCCAGCAGCCAAGGAGGTTACGTGGGCAGCCAGTACGAGCAGTACTTC.

The rearrangement links TRBV5-1 to TRBJ1-1, with a tentative D call TRBD1 (5 bases). The germline V and J ends were trimmed by 2 bases and 2 bases, with 16 bases remaining between them. CDR1 and CDR2 from the germline V gene are SGHRS and YFSETQ. The CDR3 runs 16 residues. The CDR3 DNA is TGCGCCAGCAGCTTCGACAGCGCCCTCTCTAACACTGAAGCTTTCTTT. This translates into CASSFDSALSNTEAFF.

The CDR3 bases are TGTGCCAGCAGCACCCCTTCCGAGCAGTACTTC. Its protein product is CASSTPSEQYF. This chain connects TRBV5-6 to TRBJ2-7; no reliable D call. Deletions cut 4 bases from V and 6 bases from J, with 8 bases between. Germline loops: CDR1 SGHDT, CDR2 YYEEEE. This CDR3 contains 11 residues.

The chain employs TRBV6-1 and TRBJ2-1, with D perhaps matching TRBD2 (6 bases). Germline V lookup: CDR1 MNHNS, CDR2 SASEGT. CDR3 size: 15 residues. Deletions cut 8 bases from V and 3 bases from J, with 17 bases between. The CDR3 reads CASGGSRDFYNEQFF. The CDR3 DNA reads TGTGCCAGCGGGGGGTCCAGGGATTTCTACAATGAGCAGTTCTTC.

The genes are TRBV10-2 and TRBJ2-2; D unclear. The germline V and J ends were trimmed by 6 bases and 5 bases, with 13 bases remaining between them. The CDR3 runs to 14 residues. Germline CDR1 and CDR2: WSHSY and SAAADI. CDR3 protein: CASSFTTETGELFF. CDR3 sequence (DNA): TGCGCCAGCAGCTTTACGACGGAGACCGGGGAGCTGTTTTTT.

There are a few counts of this clone. The gene calls are TRBV27 and TRBJ1-4; 8 positions agree with TRBD1. The V and J ends lost 3 bases and 6 bases, in that order; junction bases with no gene match: 6. The germline CDR1 and CDR2 sequences are MNHEY and SMNVEV (reference sequence). This CDR3 is built from 15 residues. The CDR3: CASSFQGAGDEKLFF. The CDR3 DNA reads as TGTGCCAGCAGTTTCCAGGGGGCGGGGGATGAAAAACTGTTTTTT.

This rearrangement joins TRBV30 to TRBJ1-5; D is unresolved. CDR3 size: 14 residues. Trimming removed 5 bases at V and 4 bases at J, with 15 bases between. From germline, CDR1 is GTSNPN and CDR2 SVGIG (reference sequence). This chain's CDR3 is CAWGVHLGNQPQHF. In nucleotides, the CDR3 is TGTGCCTGGGGCGTCCATCTTGGGAATCAGCCCCAGCATTTT.

The chain recombines TRBV5-1 with TRBJ2-2; the match to TRBD1 covers 9 bases. The CDR3 contains 15 residues. V shed 1 base and J 5 bases; nucleotides not matched to a gene: 3. Germline V CDR1 and CDR2: SGHRS, YFSETQ. Written as DNA, the CDR3 is TGCGCCAGCAGCTTGTTCGGACAGGGGACCGGGGAGCTGTTTTTT. Translation: CASSLFGQGTGELFF.

V gene TRBV5-1 combines with J gene TRBJ2-3; D possibly matches TRBD1 or TRBD2 (5 bases each). The CDR3 covers 15 residues. Trimming removed 0 bases at V and 4 bases at J, with 12 bases between. Germline V gene sequence: CDR1 SGHRS, CDR2 YFSETQ. In nucleotides, the CDR3 is TGCGCCAGCAGCTTGGGGGACCGGCGGTCAGATACGCAGTATTTT. Amino acid sequence: CASSLGDRRSDTQYF.

Here the CDR3 reads CATSPRGWGGGYTF. The CDR3 DNA reads as TGTGCCACCAGTCCTAGGGGTTGGGGTGGTGGCTACACCTTC. The chain carries TRBV15 and TRBJ1-2, with D possibly TRBD1 on 5 matching bases. Deletions cut 6 bases from V and 7 bases from J, with 18 bases between. The CDR3 covers 14 residues. Germline V CDR1 and CDR2: LNHNV, YYDKDF (reference sequence).

V is TRBV10-1 and J is TRBJ2-3; 11 nucleotides agree with TRBD2. The CDR3 length is 14 residues. In germline, CDR1 is WNHNN, CDR2 SYGVQD (reference sequence). CDR3 protein: CATGSGGAYDTQYF. CDR3 coding DNA: TGCGCTACGGGTAGCGGGGGGGCCTATGATACGCAGTATTTT.

V and J are TRBV19 and TRBJ2-7; D might be TRBD1 (6 bases). The germline V gene encodes CDR1 LNHDA and CDR2 SQIVND (reference sequence). The CDR3 contains 17 residues. Trimming left V 6 bases short and J 0 bases short, with 21 bases between. As DNA, the CDR3 is TGTGCCAGTAGACCGCAACACAGGGCCGTGGCCTCCTACGAGCAGTACTTC. This sequence encodes CASRPQHRAVASYEQYF.

This clone is a singleton in its sample. One junction end disagrees with the germline gene, perhaps due to a read error. The chain recombines TRBV7-7 with TRBJ2-1; 8 nucleotides match TRBD1. The CDR3 is made up of 13 amino acids. Germline values: CDR1 SSHAT, CDR2 FNYEAQ (reference sequence). The CDR3 here is CASSLDRDGEQFF. The CDR3 bases are TGTGCTAGCAGCCTGGACAGGGATGGTGAGCAGTTCTTC.

The chain uses TRBV19 and TRBJ1-2; 7 bases are shared with TRBD1. V lost 4 bases, J lost 7 bases, and 6 bases stayed unmatched. CDR1 LNHDA and CDR2 SQIVND come from the germline V gene (reference sequence). The CDR3 length is 13 residues. As DNA, the CDR3 is TGTGCCAGTAGTACCCGACAGGGTCTTGGCTACACCTTC. Encoded protein: CASSTRQGLGYTF.